This T cell receptor beta chain was sequenced in a study of T-cell memory formation after mild COVID-19 (dated by TCRdb to about 2021). Some background on the complete study: TCR sequence clusters from the two donors were found to be largely donor specific. Two young, previously healthy adult volunteers, one female and one male, were included in the cohort. In two donors, T-cell clones that expanded and contracted after mild COVID-19 were followed by sequencing TCRalpha and TCRbeta repertoires longitudinally.

Sequencing took place on an Illumina NovaSeq 6000. cDNA libraries for TCRalpha and TCRbeta were prepared by 5'RACE using constant-segment primers, with sample barcodes and unique molecular identifiers added. RNA was extracted from every sample with Trizol reagent. Libraries were amplified in two PCR steps, with a second sample barcode and Illumina TruSeq adapters added in the second step. Libraries were sequenced on an Illumina NovaSeq with 2 x 150 bp paired-end reads. In the paper's pipeline: With migec v1.2.7, reads were demultiplexed and then collapsed into UMI-guided consensus sequences. Using mixcr v2.1.11, UMI consensuses were aligned to TRA and TRB V and J templates and then assembled into clonotypes. Clonotypes were classified as expanded or contracted when called significant by both edgeR and NoisET, with noise models trained on biological replicates. For edgeR calls, the cutoffs were a false discovery rate-adjusted p below 0.01 and a log2 fold-change threshold of 1. As an exploratory analysis of dynamics, max-normalized trajectories of the 1000 most abundant clonotypes were examined by PCA with hierarchical clustering. The CD4 or CD8 phenotype of responding clones was assigned using the separately sequenced CD4+ and CD8+ repertoires. The public reads were quality trimmed at Q25 with fastp and then assembled into clones with MiXCR by TCRdb, keeping productive beta chains. Each record represents a unique CDR3 protein, reported with the most common genes and DNA among its rows. TCRdb, not the authors, supplied the V and J calls. Here the sample has approximately 290,000 distinct CDR3 sequences; over 7% occur a single time. Jointly, the top ten make up roughly 22% of the sample.

Ficoll-Paque density gradient centrifugation was used to isolate PBMCs. The CDR3 starts with the cysteine, ends with the phenylalanine, and has 13 residues. The only DNA kept is the CDR3, 39 bases in frame from the first base. Sequences DFQATT (CDR1) and SNEGSKA (CDR2) are obtained from the germline V gene (reference sequence). Remarks on this clonotype: Its antigen is still unknown. An end of the junction differs from the germline gene, which may be a read error.

General conclusions and limits of the study: SARS-CoV-2 specificity of the second-wave clones peaking on day 37 was not confirmed. Some responding clones were detected in pre-infection memory, suggesting pre-existing cross-reactive memory T cells joined the SARS-CoV-2 response. Contracting CD4+ clones turned up mainly in the CM and EM memory subsets, whereas EMRA was where CD8+ clones were enriched. Balanced CD4/CD8 phenotypes were observed for clones contracting from day 15 to 85, whereas a bias towards CD4+ was observed for a second wave of clones expanding from day 15 to 37. Only a couple of mild cases were covered by the study, and larger cohorts that include severe cases with pre-infection samples were considered necessary.

This receptor was obtained from a man aged 18 to 30 who had mild COVID-19 (a few samples of this study predate the infection). The sample titles of this study are shuffled in the database, so cell type and time point are left out; the donor was told from shared clones. The specimen was PBMCs or a T cell subset sorted from them (not recorded which). The receptor chain draws on TRBV20-1 and TRBJ2-1, with 7 bases matching TRBD2. The CDR3 has the sequence CSARDGDYHEQFF. The base sequence is TGCAGTGCTAGAGATGGGGACTACCATGAGCAGTTCTTC.